This T cell receptor (beta chain) was captured in a study of blood T cells in healthy people across ages. Study-wide results and limits: From one million sequenced T cells, diversity estimates were lower bounds.

There are a few counts of this clonotype. The antigen remains undetermined. A J-beta primer mix and a sample-barcoded 5' primer were used in a second PCR of roughly 7 to 12 cycles. TCRdb re-called the 5' RACE reads with MiXCR, one entry per CDR3 protein. The sample consists of some 920,000 distinct CDR3 sequences, about 51% of them appearing once. CDR3 length: 15 residues. V was pared by 5 bases and J by 4 bases, with 17 bases between. Material for sequencing was blood. The sequence was obtained from a woman in her sixties or seventies in good health. The rearrangement links TRBV12-3 or TRBV12-4 to TRBJ2-5; D might be TRBD2 (5 bases). The CDR3: CASSALSRAGETQYF. CDR3 nucleotide sequence: TGTGCCAGCAGTGCCTTATCCCGGGCGGGAGAGACCCAGTACTTC.